The 6 T cell receptor beta chains below come from one sample, sequenced in a study of blood T cell repertoires in COVID-19. Clones were sequenced by immunoSEQ multiplex PCR, and TCRdb holds only the in-frame ones, with some missing. Here the sample spans some 250,000 clones, around nine tenths being singletons. The material sequenced was PBMCs or T cells enriched from blood (not recorded which). These receptors were taken from a man in his forties or fifties who had recovered from COVID-19.

This clone was seen only once. The chain employs TRBV5-6 and TRBJ2-5, with 11 positions matching TRBD1. With 0 bases clipped from V and 2 bases from J, the junction kept 3 bases outside the gene matches. Germline CDR1 is SGHDT and CDR2 is YYEEEE. This CDR3 is built from 16 residues. The CDR3 bases are TGTGCCAGCAGCTTGGGGACAGGGGGCGGGCAAGAGACCCAGTACTTC. This codes for CASSLGTGGGQETQYF.

This chain uses TRBV24-1 with TRBJ2-3; 10 bases align to TRBD2. J lost 5 bases, V lost 3 bases, and 1 base had no gene match. The CDR3 extends over 14 amino acids. Germline V gene lookup returns CDR1 KGHDR and CDR2 SFDVKD. The CDR3 loop is CATSDGLAVDTQYF. Here the CDR3 DNA reads TGTGCCACCAGTGATGGACTAGCGGTAGATACGCAGTATTTT.

This rearrangement joins TRBV11-2 to TRBJ2-6; 7 bases fit TRBD1. Unmatched junction bases numbered 2, after V lost 0 bases and J lost 0 bases. This CDR3 has 17 residues. CDR1 and CDR2 (germline): SGHAT, FQNNGV. Here the CDR3 reads CASSLDRGFSGANVLTF. The CDR3, as DNA: TGTGCCAGCAGCTTAGACAGGGGGTTCTCTGGGGCCAACGTCCTGACTTTC.

V gene TRBV28 combines with J gene TRBJ2-3, with TRBD2 matching over 8 bases. After removal of 10 bases from V and 1 base from J, the junction contained 10 bases not matched to a gene. The CDR3 is 15 amino acids. In germline, CDR1 is MDHEN, CDR2 SYDVKM. The CDR3 is CATRGGAVGTDTQYF. The CDR3 DNA follows: TGTGCCACCCGGGGGGGGGCGGTTGGCACAGATACGCAGTATTTT. The entire variable domain, with the rest obtained from reference TRBV28 and TRBJ2-3, is as follows: DVKVTQSSRYLVKRTGEKVFLECVQDMDHENMFWYRQDPGLGLRLIYFSYDVKMKEKGDIPEGYSVSREKKERFSLILESASTNQTSMYLCATRGGAVGTDTQYFGPGTRLTVL.

The rearrangement joins TRBV27 to TRBJ2-6; TRBD1 matches 8 bases. The CDR3 is made up of 16 amino acids. V was clipped by 6 bases and J by 2 bases; unmatched bases: 6. Germline CDR1 reads MNHEY; CDR2 reads SMNVEV (reference sequence). The CDR3 sequence is CASSRQGTTGANVLTF. The CDR3 DNA reads TGTGCCAGCAGCCGACAGGGGACCACTGGGGCCAACGTCCTGACTTTC.

The chain combines TRBV7-3 with TRBJ2-2; D unresolved. Per germline, CDR1 SGHTA and CDR2 FQGTGA. The CDR3 has 16 residues. The germline V and J ends were trimmed by 4 bases and 1 base, with 13 bases remaining between them. CDR3 in DNA: TGTGCCAGCAGCTCCCGCGGCCTGGGGAACACCGGGGAGCTGTTTTTT. It encodes CASSSRGLGNTGELFF.